The 24 T cell receptor beta chains below come from one sample, sequenced in a study of CD8 T cells in ankylosing spondylitis. TCRdb itself ran the 5' RACE reads through MiXCR, one entry per CDR3 protein. This sample has around 210,000 distinct CDR3 sequences, with 8% to 9% found just once. Source material: blood, either unsorted or a sorted T cell fraction (not recorded which). The origin of the receptors is a female donor with ankylosing spondylitis or in good health (not recorded which).

This clonotype was seen many times. CDR3 protein: CSGQGYQETQYF. The CDR3 DNA sequence: TGCAGTGGACAAGGTTATCAAGAGACCCAGTACTTC. The genes are TRBV20-1 and TRBJ2-5; D not resolved. The CDR3 extends over 12 amino acids. V dropped 7 bases and J dropped 2 bases, with 11 bases sitting between them. Germline V gene data show CDR1 as DFQATT and CDR2 as SNEGSKA (reference sequence).

Many counts were recorded for this clonotype. The chain employs TRBV20-1 and TRBJ2-2, with D tentatively TRBD1 (5 bases). The ends were cut back, 5 bases at V and 7 bases at J, with 8 bases in the middle. The CDR3 has 11 residues. Germline CDR1 reads DFQATT; CDR2 reads SNEGSKA (reference sequence). The CDR3 region is CSAPQGGELFF. The CDR3 coding sequence is TGCAGTGCTCCCCAGGGCGGGGAGCTGTTTTTT.

This clonotype was observed at least ten times. The chain uses TRBV13 and TRBJ2-4; TRBD2 agrees at 11 bases. The CDR3 is 17 amino acids. The V segment lost 1 base and the J segment 1 base; nucleotides outside the gene matches: 3. Germline CDR1 is PRHDT and CDR2 is FYEKMQ (reference sequence). CDR3 amino acids: CASSLASSGRAKNIQYF. As DNA, the CDR3 is TGTGCCAGCAGCTTAGCCTCTAGCGGGAGGGCCAAAAACATTCAGTACTTC.

Many counts were recorded for this clonotype. The chain uses TRBV28 and TRBJ2-7; maybe TRBD2 (6 bases). The CDR3 sequence is 14 residues long. V was cut by 4 bases and J by 4 bases, with 14 bases left in between. Looked up from germline, CDR1 is MDHEN and CDR2 is SYDVKM. The CDR3 nucleotides are TGTGCCAGCAGTTGGCAGAGTGCGGGATACGAGCAGTACTTC. As protein: CASSWQSAGYEQYF.

This clonotype was counted many times. The chain links TRBV20-1 to TRBJ1-5, with TRBD1 matching over 7 bases. V trimming: 0 bases; J trimming: 5 bases; junction bases outside the gene matches: 1. The germline V gene has CDR1 DFQATT and CDR2 SNEGSKA (reference sequence). The CDR3 runs to 13 residues. The CDR3 coding sequence is TGCAGTGCTAGAGACAGGGGGGATCAGCCCCAGCATTTT. Translation: CSARDRGDQPQHF.

This clonotype showed up just a few times. V and J are TRBV5-6 and TRBJ2-3, with 14 nucleotides matching TRBD2. CDR1 SGHDT and CDR2 YYEEEE come from the germline V gene. CDR3 length: 17 residues. Trimming took 4 bases from V and 4 from J; bases not matched to a gene: 8. CDR3 in DNA: TGTGCCAGCAGCCCCGGGGGACTAGCGGGAGTGGCAGATACGCAGTATTTT. Translating it yields CASSPGGLAGVADTQYF.

This clonotype was counted only a few times. The chain recombines TRBV13 with TRBJ2-1, with D hard to call. Per germline, CDR1 PRHDT and CDR2 FYEKMQ (reference sequence). The CDR3 extends over 13 amino acids. V dropped 5 bases and J dropped 9 bases, with 14 bases sitting between them. The CDR3 loop is CASSDDVSSEQFF. The CDR3 nucleotides are TGTGCCAGCAGCGATGACGTGTCGAGTGAGCAGTTCTTC.

Ten or more counts support this clonotype. The rearrangement joins TRBV30 to TRBJ1-6; D not resolved. Germline V gene data show CDR1 as GTSNPN and CDR2 as SVGIG (reference sequence). The ends were cut back, 0 bases at V and 5 bases at J, with 5 bases in the middle. The CDR3 is 13 amino acids. The CDR3 region is CAWSVRHNSPLHF. For the CDR3, the DNA is TGTGCCTGGAGTGTCCGTCATAATTCACCCCTCCACTTT.

This clonotype was counted ten times or more. V and J are TRBV12-3 or TRBV12-4 and TRBJ2-5, with TRBD1 matching over 8 bases. The V and J ends lost 6 bases and 5 bases, in that order; junction bases with no gene match: 8. The CDR3 contains 14 residues. CDR3 sequence reads: CASRLGQAMETQYF. The DNA of the CDR3 is TGTGCCAGCAGATTGGGACAGGCGATGGAGACCCAGTACTTC.

This clonotype was detected ten times or more. The V and J genes are TRBV4-3 and TRBJ1-6; 7 positions agree with TRBD1. Looked up from germline, CDR1 is LGHNA and CDR2 is YSLEER. Trimming removed 0 bases from V and 7 bases from J; junction bases left unmatched: 12. This CDR3 is built from 18 residues. CDR3 protein: CASSQDPPGDRLNSPLHF. CDR3 DNA sequence: TGCGCCAGCAGCCAAGATCCCCCGGGGGACAGATTGAATTCACCCCTCCACTTT.

With respect to this clonotype: A much larger clone differs from this one at a single base, so this may be a read error. CDR3 sequence: CASSYVTGETEAFF. CDR3 bases: TGTGCCAGCAGTTACGTTACGGGTGAGACTGAAGCTTTCTTT. The gene calls are TRBV6-2 or TRBV6-3 and TRBJ1-1; no definite D call. From germline, CDR1 is MNHEY and CDR2 SVGEGT. The CDR3 has 14 residues. V lost 2 bases, J lost 5 bases, and 12 bases lay in between.

With respect to this clonotype: It may be a read error: a sequence one base away is much more abundant. The chain employs TRBV12-3 or TRBV12-4 and TRBJ2-7; D is ambiguous. The CDR3 totals 13 residues. The DNA for the CDR3 is TGTGCCAACAGTTTATCTGTCGTGTACGAGCAGTACTTC. It is translated as CANSLSVVYEQYF.

On this clonotype: A much larger clone sits a single nucleotide away, making a read error possible. The rearrangement uses TRBV7-8 and TRBJ2-1; TRBD2 might be the D (5 bases). The CDR3 is 16 amino acids. Germline V gene data show CDR1 as SGHVS and CDR2 as FQNEAQ. The CDR3 DNA sequence: TGTGCCATCAGCTTAGTGAGCGGAGCTATGAGGAATGAGCAGTTCTTC. Translating it yields CAISLVSGAMRNEQFF. The variable domain in full, completed from reference TRBV7-8 and TRBJ2-1, reads GAGVSQSPRYKVAKRGQDVALRCDPISGHVSLFWYQQALGQGPEFLTYFQNEAQLDKSGLPSDRFFAERPEGSVSTLKIQRTQQEDSAVYLCAISLVSGAMRNEQFFGPGTRLTVL.

This clonotype occurred many times. This chain connects TRBV28 to TRBJ2-1; D remains ambiguous. This CDR3 region has 11 residues. Germline V CDR1 and CDR2: MDHEN, SYDVKM. Trimming removed 2 bases at V and 9 bases at J, with 5 bases between. The CDR3 sequence: CASSLRTEQFF. The CDR3, as DNA: TGTGCCAGCAGTTTACGGACTGAGCAGTTCTTC.

There are many counts of this clonotype. The chain uses TRBV5-1 and TRBJ2-1; TRBD2 agrees at 8 bases. J gave up 8 bases and V 5 bases, and 12 bases lay outside the gene matches. Germline V gene sequence: CDR1 SGHRS, CDR2 YFSETQ. CDR3 length: 15 amino acids. CDR3 loop: CASRSGTSGGDEQFF. The CDR3 DNA follows: TGCGCCAGCAGGTCCGGGACTAGTGGGGGGGATGAGCAGTTCTTC.

This clonotype came up many times. The chain uses TRBV5-5 and TRBJ1-4; maybe TRBD1 (5 bases). Trimming removed 4 bases from V and 4 bases from J, with 20 bases in between. There are 17 residues in the CDR3. Germline values: CDR1 SGHKS, CDR2 YYEKEE (reference sequence). The CDR3 DNA reads as TGTGCCAGCAGCGACGGGACTGTTAACCCCCTTAATGAAAAACTGTTTTTT. Translation: CASSDGTVNPLNEKLFF.

Turning to this clonotype: This may stem from a read error, because a much larger clone lies one nucleotide away. The J gene is TRBJ2-7, the V gene TRBV11-2; 11 bases agree with TRBD1. The germline V gene has CDR1 SGHAT and CDR2 FQNNGV. CDR3 size: 14 residues. J lost 7 bases, V lost 5 bases, and 7 bases had no gene match. CDR3 nucleotides: TGTGCCAGCAGCCTCGGACAGGGGGCATGGGAGCAGTACTTC. Protein sequence: CASSLGQGAWEQYF.

This clonotype was recorded many times. The chain recombines TRBV7-3 with TRBJ2-2; 9 bases match TRBD2. V shed 5 bases, J shed 5 bases, and the junction held 6 bases outside the gene matches. This CDR3 contains 15 residues. The V gene's germline CDR1 is SGHTA and CDR2 FQGTGA. The CDR3 DNA reads as TGTGCCAGCAGCCGGGGACTAGCAGAAACCGGGGAGCTGTTTTTT. This sequence encodes CASSRGLAETGELFF.

The chain employs TRBV7-9 and TRBJ1-2; D is undetermined. Trimming took 7 bases from V and 8 from J, leaving 11 bases between them. This CDR3 comprises 11 residues. CDR1 and CDR2 (germline): SEHNR, FQNEAQ (reference sequence). The CDR3 protein is CASTPVGGYTF. The CDR3 DNA reads TGTGCCAGCACACCCGTGGGGGGCTACACCTTC. Based on the CDR3 plus reference TRBV7-9 and TRBJ1-2, the full variable domain is DTGVSQNPRHKITKRGQNVTFRCDPISEHNRLYWYRQTLGQGPEFLTYFQNEAQLEKSRLLSDRFSAERPKGSFSTLEIQRTEQGDSAMYLCASTPVGGYTFGSGTRLTVV.

Ten or more counts support this clonotype. CDR3 loop: CSAPVGGTQETQYF. For the CDR3, the DNA is TGCAGTGCACCTGTGGGGGGGACTCAAGAGACCCAGTACTTC. This chain joins TRBV20-1 and TRBJ2-5; 7 bases align to TRBD2. CDR3 size: 14 residues. With 6 bases clipped from V and 2 bases from J, the junction kept 9 bases outside the gene matches. CDR1 is DFQATT, CDR2 SNEGSKA, per germline (reference sequence).

This clonotype showed up many times. The V gene is TRBV3-1, the J gene TRBJ2-1; 11 bases are a match to TRBD2. The germline V gene encodes CDR1 LGHDT and CDR2 YNNKEL (reference sequence). The CDR3 extends over 16 amino acids. V trimming: 1 base; J trimming: 7 bases; junction bases outside the gene matches: 6. CDR3 in amino acids: CASSQGASGGKNEQFF. Here the CDR3 DNA reads TGTGCCAGCAGCCAAGGCGCTAGCGGGGGGAAAAATGAGCAGTTCTTC.

This clonotype was counted at least ten times. This chain uses TRBV4-3 with TRBJ1-2; D remains unclear. The V gene's germline CDR1 is LGHNA and CDR2 YSLEER. The CDR3 length is 14 residues. V gave up 1 base and J gave up 5 bases, with 11 bases separating them. This CDR3 reads CASSQGAMGYGYTF. CDR3 in DNA: TGCGCCAGCAGCCAAGGCGCGATGGGGTATGGCTACACCTTC.

This clonotype came up a few times. The V gene is TRBV7-8, the J gene TRBJ2-7, with TRBD1 matching 10 bases. Germline assignment: CDR1 SGHVS and CDR2 FQNEAQ. The CDR3 is 16 residues long. After removal of 5 bases from V and 2 bases from J, the junction contained 9 bases not matched to a gene. The CDR3 protein is CASSPRTGGSTYEQYF. DNA of the CDR3: TGTGCCAGCAGCCCCCGGACAGGGGGAAGCACCTACGAGCAGTACTTC.

This clonotype was seen ten or more times. The J gene is TRBJ2-1, the V gene TRBV4-2, with 9 bases identical to TRBD1. Trimming removed 0 bases from V and 4 bases from J; junction bases left unmatched: 7. The CDR3 is 17 amino acids. The germline CDR1 and CDR2 sequences are LGHNA and YNFKEQ. The CDR3 DNA follows: TGTGCCAGCAGCCAAGAAGTCAGGGGACAGGGTTACAATGAGCAGTTCTTC. Translated: CASSQEVRGQGYNEQFF.